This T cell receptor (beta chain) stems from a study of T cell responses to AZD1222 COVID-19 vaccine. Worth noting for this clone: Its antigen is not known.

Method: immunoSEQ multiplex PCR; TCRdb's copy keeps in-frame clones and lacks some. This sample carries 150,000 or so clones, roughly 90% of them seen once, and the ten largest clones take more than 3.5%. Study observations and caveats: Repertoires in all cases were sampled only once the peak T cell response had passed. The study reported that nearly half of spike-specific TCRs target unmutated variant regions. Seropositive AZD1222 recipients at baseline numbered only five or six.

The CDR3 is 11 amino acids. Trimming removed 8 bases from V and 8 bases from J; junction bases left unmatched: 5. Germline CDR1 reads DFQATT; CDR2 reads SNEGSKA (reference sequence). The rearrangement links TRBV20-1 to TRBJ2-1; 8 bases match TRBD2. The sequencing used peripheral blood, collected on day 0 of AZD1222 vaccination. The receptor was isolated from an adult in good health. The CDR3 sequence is CSPGGPDEQFF. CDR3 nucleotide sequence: TGCAGTCCGGGAGGGCCTGATGAGCAGTTCTTC.